This T cell receptor (beta chain) was identified in a study of CD8+ T cells in alopecia areata. The CDR3 loop spans 17 amino acids. Germline V lookup: CDR1 SGHKS, CDR2 YYEKEE (reference sequence). Trimming stripped 0 bases from V and 3 bases from J, with 15 bases between. Specified treatment: oral pan-JAK inhibitor, 5-10 mg twice daily. Sorted out of PBMCs were CD4+ T cells and CD8+ T cells. This clone showed up just a few times. No antigen is known for it. Study-wide points: Both scalp clonality and the expanded CD8+ clones among the top 100 showed a significant decrease with tofacitinib. Scalp repertoires also include resident alphabeta T cells from normal skin.

Investigators isolated RNA and reverse transcribed it into cDNA to act as the sequencing template. Sequencing used immunoSEQ multiplex PCR; TCRdb keeps in-frame clones, though not all of them. The sample shows 50,000 to 65,000 clones, 40% to 55% of them seen only once. The chain recombines TRBV5-5 with TRBJ2-2; D might be TRBD1 (7 bases). Specimen: CD8+ T cells sorted from blood, collected at roughly week 38, from a patient treated with tofacitinib. The source of this sequence is a human donor with alopecia areata. In nucleotides, the CDR3 is TGTGCCAGCAGCTTGGAACGGGGGACAGCATACACCGGGGAGCTGTTTTTT. Protein sequence: CASSLERGTAYTGELFF. The variable domain in full, completed from reference TRBV5-5 and TRBJ2-2, reads DAGVTQSPTHLIKTRGQQVTLRCSPISGHKSVSWYQQVLGQGPQFIFQYYEKEERGRGNFPDRFSARQFPNYSSELNVNALLLGDSALYLCASSLERGTAYTGELFFGEGSRLTVL.